The sequence of this T cell receptor (beta chain) was determined in a study of blood T cell repertoires in COVID-19. A few counts support this clone. Only in-frame clones appear in the TCRdb table, and some are missing; sequencing was by immunoSEQ multiplex PCR. The sample records 130,000 or so clones, roughly four fifths being singletons. Sequencing was done on a sample of peripheral blood. This TCR was recovered from a woman between 65 and 79 years old with acute or convalescent COVID-19.

The CDR3: CASSEWDRMGGELFF. The DNA of the CDR3 is TGTGCCAGCAGTGAATGGGACAGGATGGGCGGGGAGCTGTTTTTT. The chain joins TRBV2 to TRBJ2-2; 8 nucleotides match TRBD1. The CDR3 loop spans 15 amino acids. From germline, CDR1 is SNHLY and CDR2 FYNNEI. Trimming took 2 bases from V and 7 from J; bases not matched to a gene: 6. Full variable domain (missing parts from reference TRBV2 and TRBJ2-2): EPEVTQTPSHQVTQMGQEVILRCVPISNHLYFYWYRQILGQKVEFLVSFYNNEISEKSEIFDDQFSVERPDGSNFTLKIRSTKLEDSAMYFCASSEWDRMGGELFFGEGSRLTVL.